The 30 T cell receptor beta chains in this list originate from one sample, sequenced in a study of tissue T cells after allogeneic stem cell transplantation. TCRdb's table, derived via immunoSEQ multiplex PCR, lists solely in-frame clones and lacks some. The sample lists about 22,000 clones, 72% occurring once. The sample consisted of spleen. These receptor sequences come from a female BALB/c mouse in good health. MHC haplotype of the strain: H2-d.

As regards this clone: Germline and genes here are mouse. The sequence runs out 1 residue before the end of the CDR3; the remainder is reconstructed from the germline J gene. V gene TRBV13-1 combines with J gene TRBJ2-5; TRBD2 aligns across 10 bases. CDR1 NSHNY and CDR2 SYGAGN come from the germline V gene. This CDR3 contains 13 residues. V lost 6 bases, J lost 3 bases, and 1 base stayed unmatched. The DNA read from the CDR3 is TGTGCCAGCAAGACTGGGGGGCAAGACACCCAGTAC. Its protein is CASKTGGQDTQY. The whole CDR3 protein reads CASKTGGQDTQYF.

On this clone: All gene names here are mouse names. The read halts 1 residue ahead of the CDR3 end, with the missing end drawn from the germline J gene. The chain couples TRBV1 to TRBJ2-4, with 9 bases identical to TRBD2. The CDR3 covers 15 residues. The V gene end was trimmed by 4 bases and the J gene end by 0 bases; junction bases not matched to a gene: 2. Germline CDR1 NSQYPW, CDR2 LRSPGD (reference sequence). The CDR3 is CTCSGLGASQNTLYF. The CDR3 DNA, read in part, is TGCACCTGCAGTGGACTGGGGGCTAGTCAAAACACCTTGTAC.

Of note for this clone: Germline and genes here are mouse. The CDR3 extends 1 residue past the end of the read, so its final part is completed from the germline J gene. This chain joins TRBV30 and TRBJ2-1, with 7 bases matching TRBD1. Germline V gene lookup returns CDR1 SQVVS and CDR2 ANEGSEA. There are 15 residues in the CDR3. V gave up 3 bases and J gave up 7 bases; unmatched junction bases: 12. The part of the CDR3 DNA that was read is TGTAGTTCTAGGATTTTGGCCTACAGGGGAGCTGAGCAGTTC. This encodes CSSRILAYRGAEQF. The full CDR3 protein is CSSRILAYRGAEQFF.

On this clone itself: Gene names and germline match the mouse. The read halts 1 residue ahead of the CDR3 end, with the missing end drawn from the germline J gene. The chain combines TRBV4 with TRBJ2-4; D gene ambiguous. Germline lookup yields CDR1 LGHDT and CDR2 YNNKQL (reference sequence). V lost 5 bases to trimming and J lost 3 bases, with 6 bases between them. The CDR3 is 12 amino acids. The DNA read from the CDR3 is TGTGCCAGCAGCCCCGCACAAAACACCTTGTAC. Translating gives CASSPAQNTLY. The CDR3, in full, reads CASSPAQNTLYF.

About this clone itself: Each gene name is a mouse one. The read finishes 1 residue shy of the CDR3 end, and the germline J gene is used to complete it. The rearrangement links TRBV1 to TRBJ1-4; D remains unclear. The CDR3 totals 14 residues. The germline V gene has CDR1 NSQYPW and CDR2 LRSPGD (reference sequence). The V end lost 4 bases, the J end lost 0 bases, and 6 bases lay between the germline ends. The sequenced part of the CDR3 DNA is TGCACCTGCAGTGACAATATTTCCAACGAAAGATTATTT. It specifies CTCSDNISNERLF. The CDR3 in its entirety is CTCSDNISNERLFF.

Notes on this clone: Mouse names are used for the genes. From the germline J gene comes the end of the CDR3, since the read stops 1 residue before it. The chain is built from TRBV31 and TRBJ2-1; 7 bases agree with TRBD2. The length of the CDR3 is 12 residues. The germline CDR1 and CDR2 sequences are GKSSPN and SITVG. Trimming cost V 8 bases and J 4 bases; bases outside gene matches: 5. The sequenced CDR3 bases are TGTGCCGGACGGGGGGGGTATGCTGAGCAGTTC. Translating it yields CAGRGGYAEQF. The CDR3, in full, reads CAGRGGYAEQFF.

As regards this clone: Each gene name is a mouse one. The read stops 1 residue short of the end of the CDR3; the missing end is completed from the germline J gene. The rearrangement links TRBV19 to TRBJ2-4; D may be TRBD1 (6 bases). CDR3 size: 13 residues. The V and J ends lost 0 bases and 4 bases respectively, with 6 bases between them. The germline V gene encodes CDR1 FNHDT and CDR2 SITEND (reference sequence). CDR3 protein: CASSIEGENTLYF. Incomplete CDR3 DNA: TGTGCCAGCAGTATAGAGGGGGAAAACACCTTGTAC.

This clone was detected a few times. Gene names and germline refer to mouse. The read terminates 1 residue ahead of where the CDR3 ends, so the germline J gene completes it. The chain employs TRBV16 and TRBJ1-1, with 7 bases matching TRBD1. V lost 6 bases and J lost 8; bases outside the gene matches: 9. Germline V gives CDR1 SGHSA, CDR2 FRNQAP. The CDR3 loop spans 13 amino acids. Partial CDR3 DNA: TGTGCAAGCAGTTCCACAGGGGAATGGGAAGTCTTC. Translation: CASSSTGEWEVF. Given in full, the CDR3 is CASSSTGEWEVFF.

A few counts support this clone. The germline and genes are mouse ones. The read ends 1 residue early relative to the CDR3; the germline J gene fills the gap. This chain joins TRBV5 and TRBJ2-7; D might be TRBD2 (6 bases). CDR3 length: 15 residues. Germline CDR1 reads LGHNA; CDR2 reads YNLKQL (reference sequence). V was trimmed by 0 bases and J by 4 bases, leaving 13 bases between them. This chain's CDR3 is CASSQDLGDPYEQYF. Partial CDR3 DNA: TGTGCCAGCAGCCAAGATTTGGGGGACCCTTATGAACAGTAC.

A remark on this clone: All gene names here are mouse names. The read gets to within 1 residue of the CDR3 end, and the germline J gene fills in the rest. The J gene is TRBJ2-3, the V gene TRBV31; 8 nucleotides line up with TRBD2. Germline trimming cut 5 bases from V and 2 bases from J; bases unmatched to any gene: 3. Germline V gene lookup returns CDR1 GKSSPN and CDR2 SITVG. CDR3 length: 13 amino acids. The sequenced part of the CDR3 DNA is TGTGCCTGGGACTGGGGACATGCAGAAACGCTGTAT. Translating it yields CAWDWGHAETLY. The CDR3 in full is CAWDWGHAETLYF.

This clone has more than one count but fewer than ten. The genes and germline here are from mouse. The CDR3 goes on 1 residue after the read ends, and that part is filled in from the germline J gene. The V and J genes are TRBV2 and TRBJ1-5, with D uncertain. The CDR3 covers 13 residues. V lost 0 bases to trimming and J lost 4 bases, with 4 bases between them. Per germline, CDR1 LGHNA and CDR2 YSYQKL. The part of the CDR3 DNA that was read is TGTGCCAGCAGCCAAGACCATAACCAGGCTCCGCTT. It translates to CASSQDHNQAPL. The CDR3 in full is CASSQDHNQAPLF.

This clone was counted between two and nine times. Gene names refer to mouse genes. Read coverage stops 1 residue before the CDR3 terminus; the germline J gene supplies the remainder. V and J are TRBV4 and TRBJ2-7, with 14 bases that match TRBD2. CDR3 length: 14 residues. Trimming removed 4 bases from V and 6 bases from J; junction bases left unmatched: 2. Germline CDR1 is LGHDT and CDR2 is YNNKQL (reference sequence). The sequenced part of the CDR3 DNA is TGTGCCAGCAGCTCGGGACTGGGGGGGCTTGAACAGTAC. Protein: CASSSGLGGLEQY. The complete CDR3 sequence is CASSSGLGGLEQYF.

Comments on this clone: Genes here carry mouse names. The read ends 1 residue shy of where the CDR3 ends; the end is completed using the germline J gene. The chain links TRBV17 to TRBJ2-5; 8 positions match TRBD2. CDR1 is MNHDT, CDR2 YYDKIL, per germline. This CDR3 is 16 amino acids long. The ends lost 2 bases at V and 0 bases at J; junction bases unmatched: 4. This CDR3 reads CASSRRLGLNQDTQYF. Partial CDR3 DNA: TGTGCTAGCAGTAGAAGACTGGGGCTTAACCAAGACACCCAGTAC.

As for this clone: Any gene name here is a mouse gene name. The read comes to an end 1 residue before the CDR3 does, leaving the germline J gene to fill in the end. J is TRBJ2-2 and V is TRBV13-1; 9 nucleotides line up with TRBD2. V shed 0 bases and J 6 bases; nucleotides not matched to a gene: 3. Germline CDR1 NSHNY, CDR2 SYGAGN. The CDR3 length is 15 residues. CDR3 bases read: TGTGCCAGCAGTGATGTTGGGGGGGCGCCCGGGCAGCTCTAC. Encoded protein: CASSDVGGAPGQLY. Given in full, the CDR3 is CASSDVGGAPGQLYF.

On this clone itself: Gene names denote mouse genes. Sequencing ends 1 residue short of the CDR3 end; the germline J gene provides the rest. The chain is built from TRBV13-1 and TRBJ1-1; no reliable D call. Germline assignment: CDR1 NSHNY and CDR2 SYGAGN. Trimming took 0 bases from V and 6 from J, leaving 9 bases between them. The CDR3 has 13 amino acids. The DNA read from the CDR3 is TGTGCCAGCAGTGATGGGAGGGCAGCAGAAGTCTTC. Residues: CASSDGRAAEVF. The full CDR3 sequence reads CASSDGRAAEVFF.

This clone has only a few counts. Gene names denote mouse genes. The observed sequence ends 1 residue before the CDR3 terminus, with the missing tail filled in from the germline J gene. The chain is built from TRBV14 and TRBJ2-7, with 8 bases aligning to TRBD1. Trimming removed 4 bases from V and 5 bases from J; junction bases left unmatched: 2. Germline assignment: CDR1 SGHDT and CDR2 FRDEAV. CDR3 length equals 12 residues. The CDR3 bases that were read are TGTGCCAGCAGTCAGACAGGGGATGAACAGTAC. Its protein is CASSQTGDEQY. The full CDR3 sequence reads CASSQTGDEQYF.

The sample holds a few counts of this clone. The gene symbols are mouse symbols. The read halts 1 residue ahead of the CDR3 end, with the missing end drawn from the germline J gene. The chain has TRBV13-3 and TRBJ2-7; D is perhaps TRBD1 (6 bases). Germline V gives CDR1 NNHDY, CDR2 SYVADS. CDR3 size: 12 residues. Trimming took off 4 bases at V and 3 bases at J, with 8 bases between the two ends. The chain's CDR3 is CASSWDNYEQYF. The CDR3 DNA, read in part, is TGTGCCAGCAGTTGGGACAACTATGAACAGTAC.

A word on this clone: Mouse germline and gene names are used. Read data end 1 residue before the CDR3 end; the end is taken from the germline J gene. V usage is TRBV5 and J usage is TRBJ2-2; 10 bases align to TRBD2. After removal of 4 bases from V and 0 bases from J, the junction contained 2 bases not matched to a gene. The CDR3 sequence is 16 residues long. The germline gives CDR1 LGHNA, CDR2 YNLKQL (reference sequence). The CDR3: CASSPDWGANTGQLYF. The CDR3 DNA, read in part, is TGTGCCAGCAGCCCCGACTGGGGGGCAAACACCGGGCAGCTCTAC.

Worth noting for this clone: The listed genes are named as in mouse. The CDR3 end is not reached by the read, which stops 1 residue before it; the germline J gene fills it in. This chain joins TRBV13-1 and TRBJ2-7, with 9 nucleotides matching TRBD2. The germline V gene encodes CDR1 NSHNY and CDR2 SYGAGN. This CDR3 is built from 14 residues. The V segment lost 0 bases and the J segment 2 bases; nucleotides outside the gene matches: 0. Partial CDR3 DNA: TGTGCCAGCAGTGATGTGGGGGGGCCCTATGAACAGTAC. This gives the protein CASSDVGGPYEQY. The CDR3, in full, reads CASSDVGGPYEQYF.

This clone has just a few counts. Gene labels here are mouse ones. The read ends 1 residue early relative to the CDR3; the germline J gene fills the gap. This chain uses TRBV17 with TRBJ1-2, with a tentative D call TRBD1 (5 bases). V dropped 2 bases and J dropped 4 bases, with 5 bases sitting between them. From germline, CDR1 is MNHDT and CDR2 YYDKIL. The CDR3 sequence is 12 residues long. The CDR3 is CASSRQGSDYTF. The DNA read from the CDR3 is TGTGCTAGCAGTAGACAGGGCTCCGACTACACC.

A remark on this clone: Germline and genes here are mouse. The read ends 1 residue shy of where the CDR3 ends; the end is completed using the germline J gene. V usage is TRBV19 and J usage is TRBJ2-2; D tentatively reads TRBD1 or TRBD2 (5 bases each). V was trimmed by 2 bases and J by 6 bases, leaving 5 bases between them. The length of the CDR3 is 12 residues. The germline V gene has CDR1 FNHDT and CDR2 SITEND (reference sequence). The sequenced CDR3 bases are TGTGCCAGCAGTATGGGGGCCGGGCAGCTCTAC. Encoded protein: CASSMGAGQLY. The whole CDR3 region reads CASSMGAGQLYF.

As regards this clone: Gene names are mouse gene names. Read coverage stops 1 residue before the CDR3 terminus; the germline J gene supplies the remainder. The rearrangement links TRBV19 to TRBJ1-5; possibly TRBD1 for D (5 bases). CDR1 and CDR2 (germline): FNHDT, SITEND (reference sequence). Trimming stripped 2 bases from V and 0 bases from J, with 9 bases between. The CDR3 runs to 15 residues. CDR3 protein: CASSMKDNNNQAPLF. CDR3 bases read: TGTGCCAGCAGTATGAAGGACAATAACAACCAGGCTCCGCTT. Full variable domain (remainder filled in from reference TRBV19 and TRBJ1-5): GGIITQTPKFLIGQEGQKLTLKCQQNFNHDTMYWYRQDSGKGLRLIYYSITENDLQKGDLSEGYDASREKKSSFSLTVTSAQKNEMAVFLCASSMKDNNNQAPLFGEGTRLSVL.

This clone appeared a single time. Gene names are the mouse ones. The read ends 1 residue early relative to the CDR3; the germline J gene fills the gap. The rearrangement uses TRBV2 and TRBJ1-4; a possible D gene is TRBD1 (5 bases). The CDR3 covers 15 residues. The germline V and J ends were trimmed by 3 bases and 0 bases, with 8 bases remaining between them. The V gene's germline CDR1 is LGHNA and CDR2 YSYQKL. CDR3 DNA (partial): TGTGCCAGCAGCCAGTCAGGGTTTTCCAACGAAAGATTATTT. This translates into CASSQSGFSNERLF. The CDR3, in full, reads CASSQSGFSNERLFF.

As to this clone: Mouse gene names apply. The CDR3 is cut off 1 residue early in the read; its end comes from the germline J gene. This chain links TRBV19 with TRBJ2-3, with D maybe TRBD1 (5 bases). This CDR3 comprises 14 residues. CDR1 FNHDT and CDR2 SITEND come from the germline V gene (reference sequence). V was clipped by 3 bases and J by 3 bases, with 11 bases between them. The covered CDR3 bases are TGTGCCAGCAGTACAGGGTCTAGAGCAGAAACGCTGTAT. It encodes CASSTGSRAETLY. The whole CDR3 sequence reads CASSTGSRAETLYF.

This clone was detected once. Germline and genes: mouse. The sequenced fragment ends 1 residue before the CDR3 boundary, so the rest is inferred from the germline J gene. The V gene is TRBV1, the J gene TRBJ2-4; 8 bases agree with TRBD1. Germline CDR1 is NSQYPW and CDR2 is LRSPGD (reference sequence). CDR3 length: 16 residues. V shed 3 bases and J 3 bases; nucleotides not matched to a gene: 8. The DNA read from the CDR3 is TGCACCTGCAGTGCGGTCAGGGGGCAGGGGCAAAACACCTTGTAC. It is translated as CTCSAVRGQGQNTLY. The complete CDR3 reads CTCSAVRGQGQNTLYF.

Concerning this clone itself: Gene names and germline match the mouse. The read falls 1 residue short of the CDR3 end, and the missing part is taken from the germline J gene. The chain carries TRBV13-2 and TRBJ1-4; the D gene is possibly TRBD1 (5 bases). The V end lost 0 bases, the J end lost 5 bases, and 14 bases lay between the germline ends. The CDR3 totals 16 residues. Per the germline V gene, CDR1 is NNHNN and CDR2 is SYGAGS (reference sequence). CDR3 DNA, as far as it was read: TGTGCCAGCGGTGATGGACGGGCAGGGAGGAACGAAAGATTATTT. Encoded protein: CASGDGRAGRNERLF. The whole CDR3 sequence reads CASGDGRAGRNERLFF.

Comments on this clone: The gene names given are mouse names. The CDR3 end falls 1 residue outside the read, so it is completed with the germline J gene. The chain is built from TRBV17 and TRBJ2-1; 7 bases fit TRBD1. Looked up from germline, CDR1 is MNHDT and CDR2 is YYDKIL. This CDR3 is built from 15 residues. Unmatched junction bases numbered 5, after V lost 2 bases and J lost 4 bases. Partial CDR3 DNA: TGTGCTAGCAGTAGACGCCGGGACAGTTATGCTGAGCAGTTC. Amino acid sequence: CASSRRRDSYAEQF. The full CDR3 is CASSRRRDSYAEQFF. Using reference TRBV17 and TRBJ2-1 for the parts outside the CDR3, the full variable domain is DTTVKQNPRYKLARVGKPVNLICSQTMNHDTMYWYQKKPNQAPKLLLFYYDKILNREADTFEKFQSSRPNNSFCSLYIGSAGLEYSAMYLCASSRRRDSYAEQFFGPGTRLTVL.

Comment on this clone: The genes are named according to mouse. CDR3 bases read: TGTGGTGCTAAGACTGGGGACAACACCGGGCAGCTCTAC. It encodes CGAKTGDNTGQLY. The full-length CDR3 reads as CGAKTGDNTGQLYF. The chain uses TRBV20 and TRBJ2-2, with 8 bases matching TRBD2. Coverage ceases 1 residue before the CDR3 finishes, and the germline J gene fills in the end. The CDR3 runs 14 residues. V gave up 4 bases and J gave up 2 bases; unmatched junction bases: 3. The germline gives CDR1 GFQATS, CDR2 STVNSAI.

To note about this clone: Any gene name here is a mouse gene name. The read is 1 residue too short to cover the CDR3 end, so that end is filled in from the germline J gene. The chain carries TRBV13-2 and TRBJ2-7, with TRBD2 identical over 10 bases. The V gene end was trimmed by 3 bases and the J gene end by 4 bases; junction bases not matched to a gene: 7. This CDR3 has 15 amino acids. CDR1 and CDR2 from the germline V gene are NNHNN and SYGAGS (reference sequence). The sequenced CDR3 bases are TGTGCCAGCGGTGGGGGAGGGACTGGGGTTTATGAACAGTAC. Amino acid sequence: CASGGGGTGVYEQY. The full-length CDR3 reads as CASGGGGTGVYEQYF.

Concerning this clone: Germline and genes: mouse. The CDR3 is cut off 1 residue early in the read; its end comes from the germline J gene. This sequence joins TRBV13-1 and TRBJ2-5, with D perhaps being TRBD1 or TRBD2 (5 bases each). There are 14 residues in the CDR3. The germline gives CDR1 NSHNY, CDR2 SYGAGN. The V gene lost 0 bases and the J gene lost 2 bases, with 7 bases spanning the gap. The CDR3 here is CASSDAGTQDTQYF. CDR3 DNA (partial): TGTGCCAGCAGTGATGCTGGGACCCAAGACACCCAGTAC.